Detailed here is one T cell receptor beta chain. With 6 bases removed from V and 0 bases from J, the gap between germline ends came to 17 bases. The CDR3 loop spans 17 amino acids. Per the germline V gene, CDR1 is MNHEY and CDR2 is SMNVEV (reference sequence). Assay: immunoSEQ multiplex PCR; the TCRdb copy retains only in-frame clones and omits some. Of some 720,000 clones listed, roughly 90% were seen once; the top ten hold approximately 0.01%. The record originates from a study of shared T cell receptors in the human thymus. The same data also contributed to another study, on human thymus T cells. From that study: Thymic and blood repertoires seemed to show skewed V and J gene use.

The receptor comes from a boy less than two years old with a congenital heart defect. Sequencing was performed on thymocytes. The chain joins TRBV27 to TRBJ2-2, with a tentative D call TRBD2 (6 bases). The CDR3 protein is CASRRPVGGTNTGELFF. Written as DNA, the CDR3 is TGTGCCAGCAGAAGACCTGTGGGGGGAACGAACACCGGGGAGCTGTTTTTT.